These T cell receptor beta chains were read from a single sample in a study of a mutant IDH1 vaccine in newly diagnosed glioma. Assay: immunoSEQ multiplex PCR; the TCRdb copy retains only in-frame clones and omits some. There are approximately 92,000 clones in the sample; about 80% occur only once, and 7% to 9% lies in the top ten. This specimen consisted of PBMCs, obtained from a glioma patient treated with radiotherapy, temozolomide or both. These receptors were taken from a man aged 40-55 years with glioma. Both conserved end residues are trimmed from each CDR3. Each record gives: CDR3 length, V gene, J gene, CDR3 protein.

length: 12
V: TRBV7-2
J: TRBJ1-5
CDR3: ASSQTASNQPQH

length: 12
V: TRBV7-9
J: TRBJ1-2
CDR3: ASRPPGWNYGYT

length: 10
V: TRBV7-2
J: TRBJ1-2
CDR3: ASSLPFYGYT

length: 16
V: TRBV5-6
J: TRBJ2-1
CDR3: ASSSGTSGRARGNEQF

length: 12
V: TRBV5-5
J: TRBJ1-3
CDR3: ASSLEDSRNTIY

length: 14
V: TRBV2
J: TRBJ2-7
CDR3: ASSGLAGTWAYEQY

length: 7
V: TRBV7-4
J: TRBJ1-1
CDR3: ASSLEAF

length: 14
V: TRBV30
J: TRBJ2-5
CDR3: ALPRPGLAGWETQY

length: 13
V: TRBV28
J: TRBJ2-7
CDR3: ASRPSGRIPYEQY

length: 9
V: TRBV19
J: TRBJ1-6
CDR3: ASTTGGTLH

length: 11
V: TRBV19
J: TRBJ2-3
CDR3: ASDRGWTDTQY

length: 11
V: TRBV7-2
J: TRBJ2-7
CDR3: ASSATGFYEQY

length: 13
V: TRBV7-9
J: TRBJ2-7
CDR3: ASSLSDREYYEQY

length: 13
V: TRBV7-9
J: TRBJ2-1
CDR3: ASSPTSGGAHEQF

length: 12
V: TRBV2
J: TRBJ2-3
CDR3: ASSLGQGVDTQY

length: 12
V: TRBV11-2
J: TRBJ2-7
CDR3: ASSLVGAVGEQY

length: 12
V: TRBV6-5
J: TRBJ2-7
CDR3: ASRKTGANYEQY

length: 12
V: TRBV9
J: TRBJ2-1
CDR3: ASTPGRTYNEQF

length: 9
V: TRBV20-1
J: TRBJ2-5
CDR3: SARGQETQY

length: 14
V: TRBV6-6
J: TRBJ2-7
CDR3: ASSTPMLGSSYEQY

length: 16
V: TRBV27
J: TRBJ1-4
CDR3: ASSLGSHRQGPNEKLF

length: 12
V: TRBV2
J: TRBJ1-2
CDR3: ASNPDRTNYGYT

length: 15
V: TRBV11-3
J: TRBJ2-1
CDR3: ASSLALAGAPYNEQF

length: 11
V: TRBV7-3
J: TRBJ2-5
CDR3: ASSPPGGETQY

length: 10
V: TRBV28
J: TRBJ2-5
CDR3: ASSGLAETQY

length: 10
V: TRBV29-1
J: TRBJ2-1
CDR3: SGVVPYNEQF

length: 12
V: TRBV30
J: TRBJ2-5
CDR3: AWSVTSGPETQY

length: 11
V: TRBV19
J: TRBJ1-1
CDR3: ASTPRGNTEAF

length: 15
V: TRBV19
J: TRBJ1-4
CDR3: ASSYGQGTAVGEKLF

length: 14
V: TRBV7-2
J: TRBJ1-1
CDR3: ASSTRRTGMNTEAF

length: 9
V: TRBV29-1
J: TRBJ2-7
CDR3: SVGVSYEQY

length: 10
V: TRBV7-2
J: TRBJ2-2
CDR3: ASSPFTGELF

length: 13
V: TRBV4-3
J: TRBJ1-5
CDR3: ASSQAFRSNQPQH

length: 13
V: TRBV27
J: TRBJ2-3
CDR3: ASSLSARRTDTQY

length: 11
V: TRBV11-2
J: TRBJ1-5
CDR3: ASSLGGDQPQH

length: 16
V: TRBV13
J: TRBJ1-2
CDR3: ASSLVGPRGRLNYGYT

length: 12
V: TRBV5-1
J: TRBJ1-1
CDR3: ASSLVTANTEAF

length: 11
V: TRBV10-3
J: TRBJ2-3
CDR3: ATGPEVTDTQY

length: 12
V: TRBV12-5
J: TRBJ2-2
CDR3: ASGSQVGAGELF

length: 13
V: TRBV19
J: TRBJ2-7
CDR3: ASSRDSGGSYEQY

length: 12
V: TRBV30
J: TRBJ1-6
CDR3: AWSNRNYNSPLH

length: 12
V: TRBV5-1
J: TRBJ1-6
CDR3: ASSPGLTNSPLH

length: 10
V: TRBV7-9
J: TRBJ1-2
CDR3: ASSLDRHGYT

length: 12
V: TRBV6-4
J: TRBJ2-2
CDR3: ASRRLANTGELF

length: 10
V: TRBV5-5
J: TRBJ1-5
CDR3: ASSYSGQPQH

length: 13
V: TRBV4-3
J: TRBJ2-7
CDR3: ASSRGLAGGYEQY

length: 12
V: TRBV30
J: TRBJ1-5
CDR3: AWSRQDSNQPQH

length: 15
V: TRBV6-1
J: TRBJ1-1
CDR3: ASSEKQGAPMNTEAF

length: 12
V: TRBV7-2
J: TRBJ2-7
CDR3: ASNRGGDYYEQY

length: 12
V: TRBV18
J: TRBJ1-1
CDR3: ASSQGQMNTEAF

length: 14
V: TRBV27
J: TRBJ1-5
CDR3: ASSSHQGLSNQPQH

length: 12
V: TRBV7-2
J: TRBJ2-7
CDR3: ASSHVGTSYEQY

length: 13
V: TRBV28
J: TRBJ1-2
CDR3: ASSSNREGVDGYT

length: 13
V: TRBV14
J: TRBJ2-1
CDR3: ASSERLAGGSEQF

length: 13
V: TRBV27
J: TRBJ2-7
CDR3: ASSLGYGSSYEQY